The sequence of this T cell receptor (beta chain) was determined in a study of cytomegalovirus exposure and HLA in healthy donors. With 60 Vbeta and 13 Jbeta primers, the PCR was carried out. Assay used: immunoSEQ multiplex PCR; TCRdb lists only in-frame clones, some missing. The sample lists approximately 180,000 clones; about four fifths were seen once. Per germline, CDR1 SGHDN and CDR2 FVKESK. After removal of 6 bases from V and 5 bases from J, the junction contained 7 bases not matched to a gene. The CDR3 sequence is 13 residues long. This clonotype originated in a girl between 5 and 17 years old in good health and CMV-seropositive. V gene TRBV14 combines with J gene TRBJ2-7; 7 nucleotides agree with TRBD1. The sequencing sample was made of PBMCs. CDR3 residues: CASRTTGDDEQYF. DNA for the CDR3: TGTGCCAGCAGAACAACAGGGGACGACGAGCAGTACTTC.